This note documents a single T cell receptor (beta chain) sequence. Its matching antigen is unknown. The sample holds other DNA sequences that translate to the same CDR3. The sample belongs to a study of shared clonotypes between healthy human individuals. Findings of the study overall: Sample collection involved blood only; tissue repertoires are likely different.

Germline values: CDR1 SQVTM, CDR2 ANQGSEA. The CDR3 is made up of 12 amino acids. Germline trimming cut 7 bases from V and 1 base from J; bases unmatched to any gene: 3. Every subset's genomic DNA went evenly onto several immunoSEQ plates. Libraries were prepared by immunoSEQ multiplex PCR; TCRdb keeps only in-frame clonotypes and omits some of them. Of about 2.5 million clones in the sample, about nine tenths are singletons; the top ten hold 0.37%. This sequence originates from a man between 18 and 35 years old in good health. Some clones in this sample may be carry-over from other donors' samples. The sequenced sample consisted of naive CD4+ T cells from PBMCs. The subset: CD45RA+ positively selected. The V and J genes are TRBV29-1 and TRBJ2-5; 7 bases line up with TRBD2. CDR3 sequence (DNA): TGCAGCGGTGGGAGGGGCCAAGAGACCCAGTACTTC. Protein: CSGGRGQETQYF.